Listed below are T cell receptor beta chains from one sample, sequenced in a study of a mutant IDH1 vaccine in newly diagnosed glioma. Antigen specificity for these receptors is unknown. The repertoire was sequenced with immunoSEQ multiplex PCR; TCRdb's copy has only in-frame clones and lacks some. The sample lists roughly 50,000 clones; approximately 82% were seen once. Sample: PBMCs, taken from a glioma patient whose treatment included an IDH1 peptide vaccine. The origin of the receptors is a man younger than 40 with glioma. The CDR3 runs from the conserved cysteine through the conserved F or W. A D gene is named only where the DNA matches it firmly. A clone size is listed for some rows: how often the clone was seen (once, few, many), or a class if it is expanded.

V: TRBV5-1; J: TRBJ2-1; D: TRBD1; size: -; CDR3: CASSATGPRNEQFF; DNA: TGCGCCAGCAGCGCGACAGGGCCCCGCAATGAGCAGTTCTTC
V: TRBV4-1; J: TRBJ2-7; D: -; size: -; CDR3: CASSPAGDSYEQYF; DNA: TGCGCCAGCAGCCCGGCAGGGGACTCCTACGAGCAGTACTTC
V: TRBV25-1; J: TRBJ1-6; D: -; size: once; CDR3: CASTSGGWDSPLHF; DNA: TGTGCCAGCACTTCGGGAGGGTGGGATTCACCCCTCCACTTT
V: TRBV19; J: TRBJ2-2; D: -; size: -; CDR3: CASSIEAVDTGELFF; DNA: TGTGCCAGTAGTATAGAGGCCGTCGACACCGGGGAGCTGTTTTTT
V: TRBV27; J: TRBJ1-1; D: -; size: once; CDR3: CASSLGGGHTEAFF; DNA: TGTGCCAGCAGTTTAGGCGGGGGGCACACTGAAGCTTTCTTT
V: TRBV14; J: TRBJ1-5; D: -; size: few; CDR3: CASSQGNQPQHF; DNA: TGTGCCAGCAGCCAAGGTAATCAGCCCCAGCATTTT
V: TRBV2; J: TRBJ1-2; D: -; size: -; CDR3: CASSVIGQTLTYGYTF; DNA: TGTGCCAGCAGCGTTATTGGACAGACGTTGACCTATGGCTACACCTTC
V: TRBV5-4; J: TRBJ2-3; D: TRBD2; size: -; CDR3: CASSLAERGGQSSTDTQYF; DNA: TGTGCCAGCAGCTTGGCCGAGCGGGGGGGTCAATCTAGCACAGATACGCAGTATTTT
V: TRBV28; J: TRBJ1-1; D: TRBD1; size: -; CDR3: CASSFSGGLGTEAFF; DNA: TGTGCCAGCAGTTTCTCAGGGGGCCTCGGGACTGAAGCTTTCTTT
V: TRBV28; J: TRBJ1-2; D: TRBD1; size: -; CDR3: CATHSGGGIYGYTF; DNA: TGTGCCACCCATTCAGGGGGCGGAATCTATGGCTACACCTTC
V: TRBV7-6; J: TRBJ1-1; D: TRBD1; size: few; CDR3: CASSLGPGGNTEAFF; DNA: TGTGCCAGCAGCTTAGGCCCAGGGGGGAACACTGAAGCTTTCTTT
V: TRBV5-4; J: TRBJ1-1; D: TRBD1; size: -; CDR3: CASSLGRGRRNTEAFF; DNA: TGTGCCAGCAGCTTGGGTAGGGGGCGGCGGAACACTGAAGCTTTCTTT
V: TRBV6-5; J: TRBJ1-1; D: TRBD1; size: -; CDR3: CASRPDRVISAEAFF; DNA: TGTGCCAGCAGGCCGGACAGGGTCATTTCCGCTGAAGCTTTCTTT
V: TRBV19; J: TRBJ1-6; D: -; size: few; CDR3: CASSIGSGPLHF; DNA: TGTGCCAGTAGTATCGGGTCAGGGCCCCTCCACTTT
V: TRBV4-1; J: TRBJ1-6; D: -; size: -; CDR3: CASSQDRADRNSPLHF; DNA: TGCGCCAGCAGCCAAGACAGGGCGGATCGGAATTCACCCCTCCACTTT
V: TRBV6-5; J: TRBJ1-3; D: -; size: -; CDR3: CASMTGGPGGNTIYF; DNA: TGTGCCAGCATGACGGGGGGGCCGGGAGGAAACACCATATATTTT
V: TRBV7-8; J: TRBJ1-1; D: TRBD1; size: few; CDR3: CASSPQGVSSEAFF; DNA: TGTGCCAGCAGCCCACAGGGGGTTAGCTCTGAAGCTTTCTTT
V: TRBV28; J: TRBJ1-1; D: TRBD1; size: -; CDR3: CASSLGGTGGHTEAFF; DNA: TGTGCCAGCAGTTTAGGCGGGACAGGGGGCCACACTGAAGCTTTCTTT
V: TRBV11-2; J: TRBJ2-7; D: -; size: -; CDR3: CASSPIIGRDLHEQYF; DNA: TGTGCCAGCAGCCCCATCATCGGCAGGGATCTCCACGAGCAGTACTTC
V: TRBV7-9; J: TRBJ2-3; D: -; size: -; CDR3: CASSFWPQGRRTTDTQYF; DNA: TGTGCCAGCAGCTTTTGGCCGCAGGGACGGCGTACCACAGATACGCAGTATTTT
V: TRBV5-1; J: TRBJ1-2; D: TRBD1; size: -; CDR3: CASSNGQGDYGYTF; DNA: TGCGCCAGCAGCAACGGACAGGGGGACTATGGCTACACCTTC
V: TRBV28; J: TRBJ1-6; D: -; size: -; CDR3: CASSSEGEGNSPLHF; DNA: TGTGCCAGCAGTTCCGAGGGGGAGGGGAATTCACCCCTCCACTTT
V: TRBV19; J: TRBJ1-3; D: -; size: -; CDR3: CASSIDLGHISGNTIYF; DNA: TGTGCCAGTAGTATAGATCTGGGACATATCTCTGGAAACACCATATATTTT
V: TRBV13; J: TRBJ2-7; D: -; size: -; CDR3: CASSHWDISSYEQYF; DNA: TGTGCCAGCAGCCACTGGGACATTTCCTCCTACGAGCAGTACTTC
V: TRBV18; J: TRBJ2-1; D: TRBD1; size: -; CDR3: CASSPSLWGQGKWSSYNEQFF; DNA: TGTGCCAGCTCACCCTCCTTATGGGGACAGGGGAAATGGAGCTCCTACAATGAGCAGTTCTTC
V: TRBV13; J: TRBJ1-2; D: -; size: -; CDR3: CASSLGQPRGGYTF; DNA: TGTGCCAGCAGCTTAGGGCAGCCCCGAGGGGGCTACACCTTC
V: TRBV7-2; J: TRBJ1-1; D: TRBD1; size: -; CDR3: CASSSRDRGKNTEAFF; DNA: TGTGCCAGCAGCTCCCGGGACAGGGGCAAGAACACTGAAGCTTTCTTT
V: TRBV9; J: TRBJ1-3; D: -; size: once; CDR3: CASSVGQFRGSGNTIYF; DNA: TGTGCCAGCAGCGTAGGCCAATTCAGGGGCTCTGGAAACACCATATATTTT
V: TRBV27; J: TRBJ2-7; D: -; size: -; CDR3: CASQPSGGYEQYF; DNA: TGTGCCAGCCAGCCGTCGGGTGGCTACGAGCAGTACTTC
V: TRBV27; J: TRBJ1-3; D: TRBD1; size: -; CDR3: CASSRLGQDSSGNTIYF; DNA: TGTGCCAGCAGCCGACTGGGACAGGACTCCTCTGGAAACACCATATATTTT
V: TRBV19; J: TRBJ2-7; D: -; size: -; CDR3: CASSIGGGGYEQYF; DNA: TGTGCCAGTAGTATAGGAGGGGGGGGCTACGAGCAGTACTTC
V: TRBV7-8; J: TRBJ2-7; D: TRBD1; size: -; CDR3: CASSLVGQGAYEQYF; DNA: TGTGCCAGCAGCTTAGTGGGGCAGGGGGCCTACGAGCAGTACTTC
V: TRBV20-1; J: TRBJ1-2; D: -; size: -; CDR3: CSARTNYGYTF; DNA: TGCAGTGCTAGGACTAACTATGGCTACACCTTC
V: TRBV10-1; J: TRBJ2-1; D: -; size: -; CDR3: CASSELADSSYNEQFF; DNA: TGCGCCAGCAGTGAGTTGGCGGATAGCTCCTACAATGAGCAGTTCTTC
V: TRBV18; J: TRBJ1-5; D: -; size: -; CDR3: CASSLRQGNQPQHF; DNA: TGTGCCAGCTCACTGCGACAAGGCAATCAGCCCCAGCATTTT
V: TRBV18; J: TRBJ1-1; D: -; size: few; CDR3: CASSPQGFSYTEAFF; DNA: TGTGCCAGCTCACCCCAGGGGTTTTCGTACACTGAAGCTTTCTTT
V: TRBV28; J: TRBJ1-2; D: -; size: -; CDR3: CASSLRFRTGGYTF; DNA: TGTGCCAGCAGTCTTCGATTTAGAACGGGCGGCTACACCTTC
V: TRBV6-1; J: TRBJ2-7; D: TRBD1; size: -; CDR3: CASKDRDRDYEQYF; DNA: TGTGCCAGCAAAGACAGGGACAGAGACTACGAGCAGTACTTC
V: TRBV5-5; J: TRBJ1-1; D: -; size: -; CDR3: CASSLDMNTEAFF; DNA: TGTGCCAGCAGCCTAGATATGAACACTGAAGCTTTCTTT
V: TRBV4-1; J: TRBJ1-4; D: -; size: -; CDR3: CASSQEAGTPNEKLFF; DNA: TGCGCCAGCAGCCAAGAAGCGGGGACACCTAATGAAAAACTGTTTTTT
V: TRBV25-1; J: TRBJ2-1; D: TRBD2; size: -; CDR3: CASSGLAVYNEQFF; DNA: TGTGCCAGCAGTGGACTAGCGGTTTACAATGAGCAGTTCTTC
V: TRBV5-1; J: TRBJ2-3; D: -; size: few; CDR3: CASSLEGVTDTQYF; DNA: TGCGCCAGCAGCTTGGAGGGTGTCACAGATACGCAGTATTTT
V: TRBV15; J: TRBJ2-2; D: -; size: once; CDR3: CATSGWDKSNTGELFF; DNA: TGTGCCACCAGCGGATGGGACAAATCGAACACCGGGGAGCTGTTTTTT
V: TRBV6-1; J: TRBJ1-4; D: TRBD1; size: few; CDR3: CASSEIGGQGGEKLFF; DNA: TGTGCCAGCAGTGAAATTGGGGGACAGGGTGGAGAAAAACTGTTTTTT
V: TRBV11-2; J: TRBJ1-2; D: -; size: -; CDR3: CASSLGGVGGRTF; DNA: TGTGCCAGCAGCTTAGGAGGCGTCGGGGGGCGCACCTTC
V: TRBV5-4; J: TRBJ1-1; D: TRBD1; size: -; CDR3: CASSLMDRAEAFF; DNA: TGTGCCAGCAGCTTGATGGACAGGGCTGAAGCTTTCTTT
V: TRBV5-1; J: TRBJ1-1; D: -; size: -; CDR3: CASSFQQNTEAFF; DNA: TGCGCCAGCAGCTTTCAACAGAACACTGAAGCTTTCTTT
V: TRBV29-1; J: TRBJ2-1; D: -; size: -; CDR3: CSVRFNFGPREEQFF; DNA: TGCAGCGTTCGGTTCAACTTCGGCCCCCGGGAGGAGCAGTTCTTC
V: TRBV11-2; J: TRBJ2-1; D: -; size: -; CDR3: CASSLDVVESSNEQFF; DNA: TGTGCCAGCAGCTTAGACGTGGTCGAGTCATCCAATGAGCAGTTCTTC
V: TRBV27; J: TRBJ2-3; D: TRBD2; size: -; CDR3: CASSLTSGGRGDTQYF; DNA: TGTGCCAGCAGTTTGACTAGCGGGGGCCGTGGGGATACGCAGTATTTT